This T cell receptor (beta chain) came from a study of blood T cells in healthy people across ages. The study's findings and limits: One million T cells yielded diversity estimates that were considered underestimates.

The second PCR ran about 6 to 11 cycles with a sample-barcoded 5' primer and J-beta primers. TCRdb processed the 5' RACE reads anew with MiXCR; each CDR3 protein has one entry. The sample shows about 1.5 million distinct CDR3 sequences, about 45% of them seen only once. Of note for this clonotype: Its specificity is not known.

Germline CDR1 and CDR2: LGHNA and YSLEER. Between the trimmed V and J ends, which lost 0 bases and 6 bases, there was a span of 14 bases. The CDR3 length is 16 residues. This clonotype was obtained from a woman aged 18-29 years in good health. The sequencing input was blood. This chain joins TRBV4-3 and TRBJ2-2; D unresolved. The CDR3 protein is CASSQDLSFLSGELFF. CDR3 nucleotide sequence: TGCGCCAGCAGCCAAGATCTGTCATTTTTGTCCGGGGAGCTGTTTTTT.